This T cell receptor beta chain was profiled in a study of CD4 and CD8 cells across lung adenocarcinoma regions (dated by TCRdb to the late 2010s). For the wider study: The study compared tumor centers with tumor margins to examine intratumor heterogeneity of the T cell receptor repertoire.

Libraries were made using PCR. The instrument given in TCRdb is HiSeq X Ten. TCRdb passed the public sequencing reads through fastp at Q25 and MiXCR, retaining productive beta sequences. Identical CDR3 proteins give one entry, which carries the most common genes and DNA. The sample contains 23,000 or so distinct CDR3 sequences, about 50% of them found a single time. The ten largest make up approximately 46% of the sample. The germline V gene (reference sequence) yields MNHEY for CDR1 and SMNVEV for CDR2. Taken from cysteine to phenylalanine, the CDR3 has 13 residues. Just the 39-base CDR3 DNA is kept, in frame starting at base 1. Patients with localized lung adenocarcinoma, a subtype of non-small cell lung cancer, were used as donors. The centers of localized lung adenocarcinomas were where the samples came from. CD8+ T cells from tumor tissue were profiled separately from CD4+ T cells for TCR repertoire analysis.

Ten or more counts support this clonotype. What this receptor recognizes is not known. No base qualities exist here, and no much larger clone lies one base off it. The receptor was derived from a male donor with lung adenocarcinoma. The CD4 and CD8 labels of this study may be unreliable. The sample consisted of CD8+ T cells from the center of a lung tumor. The sample's cell subset or site label is to be understood as: tumor center region. The chain is encoded by TRBV27 joined to TRBJ2-5; possibly the D gene is TRBD1, per 6 matching bases. TRBJ2-7 explains the end of the DNA better; the J call may be wrong. DNA sequence: TGTGCCAGCACCTGGACAGTAGGCTCCGAGCAGTACTTC. Its translation is CASTWTVGSEQYF.